These 4 T cell receptor beta chains were all obtained from the same sample, sequenced in a study of blood T cell repertoires in COVID-19. Assay: immunoSEQ multiplex PCR; the TCRdb copy retains only in-frame clones and omits some. This sample carries approximately 200,000 clones, about 81% of them seen once, and the ten largest clones take about 9%. The sequenced material came from PBMCs or T cells enriched from blood (not recorded which). These TCRs come from a man aged 35 to 55 who had recovered from COVID-19.

V gene TRBV2 combines with J gene TRBJ1-2; perhaps TRBD1 as D (5 bases). CDR3 length: 15 amino acids. The V gene's germline CDR1 is SNHLY and CDR2 FYNNEI. V dropped 6 bases and J dropped 0 bases, with 14 bases sitting between them. CDR3 bases: TGTGCCAGCAGGTCCAGACAGACCACTAACTATGGCTACACCTTC. It specifies CASRSRQTTNYGYTF. Full variable domain (missing parts from reference TRBV2 and TRBJ1-2): EPEVTQTPSHQVTQMGQEVILRCVPISNHLYFYWYRQILGQKVEFLVSFYNNEISEKSEIFDDQFSVERPDGSNFTLKIRSTKLEDSAMYFCASRSRQTTNYGYTFGSGTRLTVV.

The chain recombines TRBV19 with TRBJ2-3; 7 bases align to TRBD2. The V gene end was trimmed by 1 base and the J gene end by 3 bases; junction bases not matched to a gene: 19. Germline CDR1 reads LNHDA; CDR2 reads SQIVND (reference sequence). This CDR3 has 20 amino acids. CDR3 region: CASSIGTGGRWVRGTDTQYF. The CDR3 DNA is TGTGCCAGTAGTATAGGAACTGGCGGGAGATGGGTTAGGGGAACAGATACGCAGTATTTT. Full variable domain (missing parts from reference TRBV19 and TRBJ2-3): DGGITQSPKYLFRKEGQNVTLSCEQNLNHDAMYWYRQDPGQGLRLIYYSQIVNDFQKGDIAEGYSVSREKKESFPLTVTSAQKNPTAFYLCASSIGTGGRWVRGTDTQYFGPGTRLTVL.

V gene TRBV6-5 combines with J gene TRBJ1-2; unclear D gene. CDR3 size: 15 residues. V was trimmed by 10 bases and J by 7 bases, leaving 25 bases between them. CDR1 and CDR2 from the germline V gene are MNHEY and SVGAGI. CDR3 residues: CAIRSGSVASGGYTF. CDR3 bases: TGTGCCATCAGATCGGGGTCCGTCGCCTCGGGTGGCTACACCTTC.

The chain joins TRBV7-8 to TRBJ2-4; 7 bases map to TRBD2. The V and J ends lost 1 base and 8 bases, in that order; junction bases with no gene match: 5. The CDR3 covers 14 residues. The germline CDR1 and CDR2 sequences are SGHVS and FQNEAQ. The CDR3 is CASSLGGRRDIQYF. The CDR3 DNA reads TGTGCCAGCAGCTTAGGCGGGAGAAGAGACATTCAGTACTTC. Full variable domain (outside the CDR3, taken from reference TRBV7-8 and TRBJ2-4): GAGVSQSPRYKVAKRGQDVALRCDPISGHVSLFWYQQALGQGPEFLTYFQNEAQLDKSGLPSDRFFAERPEGSVSTLKIQRTQQEDSAVYLCASSLGGRRDIQYFGAGTRLSVL.